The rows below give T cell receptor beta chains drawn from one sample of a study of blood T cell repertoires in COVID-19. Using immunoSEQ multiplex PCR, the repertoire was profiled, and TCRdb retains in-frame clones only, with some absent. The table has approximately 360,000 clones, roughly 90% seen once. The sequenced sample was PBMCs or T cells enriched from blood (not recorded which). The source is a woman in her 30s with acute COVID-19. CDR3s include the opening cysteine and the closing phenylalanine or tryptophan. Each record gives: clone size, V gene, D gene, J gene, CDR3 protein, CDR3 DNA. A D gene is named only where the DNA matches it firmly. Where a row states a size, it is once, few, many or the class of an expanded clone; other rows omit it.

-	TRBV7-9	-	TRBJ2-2	CASSLAGAGELFF	TGTGCCAGCAGCTTGGCCGGGGCCGGGGAGCTGTTTTTT
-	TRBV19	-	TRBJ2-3	CASSTSTDTQYF	TGTGCCAGTAGTACTAGCACAGATACGCAGTATTTT
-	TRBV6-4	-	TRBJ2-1	CASIRRSGTTGNNEQFF	TGTGCCAGCATTAGAAGATCCGGGACAACGGGAAACAATGAGCAGTTCTTC
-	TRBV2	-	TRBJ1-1	CASSLFQGTEAFF	TGTGCCAGCAGTCTTTTCCAGGGCACTGAAGCTTTCTTT
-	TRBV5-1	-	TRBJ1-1	CASSAQGWGWAFF	TGCGCCAGCAGCGCGCAGGGGTGGGGATGGGCTTTCTTT
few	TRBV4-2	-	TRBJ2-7	CASSLGGREQYF	TGTGCCAGCAGCCTGGGGGGGCGCGAGCAGTACTTC
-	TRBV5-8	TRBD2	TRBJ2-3	CASSTIAGVTDTQYF	TGTGCCAGCAGCACGATAGCGGGGGTAACAGATACGCAGTATTTT
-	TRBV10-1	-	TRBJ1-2	CASSATGNYGYTF	TGCGCCAGCAGTGCTACAGGGAACTATGGCTACACCTTC
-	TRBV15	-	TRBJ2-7	CATSSDSHSYEQYF	TGTGCCACCAGCAGTGACAGTCACTCCTACGAGCAGTACTTC
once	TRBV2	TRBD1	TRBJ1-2	CASSTDRAPYGYTF	TGTGCCAGCAGCACGGACAGGGCCCCTTATGGCTACACCTTC
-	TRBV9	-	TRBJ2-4	CASSVDGLLKNIQYF	TGTGCCAGCAGCGTAGATGGACTCCTAAAAAACATTCAGTACTTC
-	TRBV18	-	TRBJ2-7	CASHPGGSRPGNEQYF	TGTGCCAGCCACCCGGGGGGCAGCCGGCCGGGGAACGAGCAGTACTTC
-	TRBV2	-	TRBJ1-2	CASSEPDYGYTF	TGTGCCAGCAGTGAACCAGACTATGGCTACACCTTC
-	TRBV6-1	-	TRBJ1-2	CASSEAYGSRGYTF	TGTGCCAGCAGTGAAGCTTACGGATCGCGGGGCTACACCTTC
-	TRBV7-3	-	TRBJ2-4	CASSRGPGLIENIQYF	TGTGCCAGCAGCCGTGGTCCCGGACTAATAGAAAACATTCAGTACTTC
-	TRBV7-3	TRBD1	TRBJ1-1	CASSPVGTGQKLF	TGTGCCAGCAGTCCCGTAGGGACAGGACAAAAACTTTTT
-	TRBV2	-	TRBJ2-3	CASSELEQTQYF	TGTGCCAGCAGTGAATTGGAACAGACGCAGTATTTT
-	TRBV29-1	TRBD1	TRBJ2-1	CSVDMGTAYYNEQFF	TGCAGCGTTGATATGGGGACAGCTTACTACAATGAGCAGTTCTTC